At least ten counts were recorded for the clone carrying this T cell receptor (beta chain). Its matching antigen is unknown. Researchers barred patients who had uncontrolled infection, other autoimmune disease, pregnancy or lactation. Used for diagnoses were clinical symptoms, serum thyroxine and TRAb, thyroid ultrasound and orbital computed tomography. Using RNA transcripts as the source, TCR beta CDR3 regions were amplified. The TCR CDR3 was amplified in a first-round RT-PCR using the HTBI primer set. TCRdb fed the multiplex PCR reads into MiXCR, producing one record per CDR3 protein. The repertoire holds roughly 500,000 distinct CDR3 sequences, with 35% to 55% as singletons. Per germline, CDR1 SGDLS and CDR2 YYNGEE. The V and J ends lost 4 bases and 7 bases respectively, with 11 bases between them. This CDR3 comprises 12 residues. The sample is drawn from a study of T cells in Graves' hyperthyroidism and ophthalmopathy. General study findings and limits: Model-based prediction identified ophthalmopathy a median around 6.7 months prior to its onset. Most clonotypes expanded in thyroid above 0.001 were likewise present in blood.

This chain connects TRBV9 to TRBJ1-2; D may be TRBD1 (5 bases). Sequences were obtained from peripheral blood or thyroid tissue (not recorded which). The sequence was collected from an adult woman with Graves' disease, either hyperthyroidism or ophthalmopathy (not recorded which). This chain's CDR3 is CASSPEGAGYTF. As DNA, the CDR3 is TGTGCCAGCAGCCCAGAAGGGGCTGGCTACACCTTC.